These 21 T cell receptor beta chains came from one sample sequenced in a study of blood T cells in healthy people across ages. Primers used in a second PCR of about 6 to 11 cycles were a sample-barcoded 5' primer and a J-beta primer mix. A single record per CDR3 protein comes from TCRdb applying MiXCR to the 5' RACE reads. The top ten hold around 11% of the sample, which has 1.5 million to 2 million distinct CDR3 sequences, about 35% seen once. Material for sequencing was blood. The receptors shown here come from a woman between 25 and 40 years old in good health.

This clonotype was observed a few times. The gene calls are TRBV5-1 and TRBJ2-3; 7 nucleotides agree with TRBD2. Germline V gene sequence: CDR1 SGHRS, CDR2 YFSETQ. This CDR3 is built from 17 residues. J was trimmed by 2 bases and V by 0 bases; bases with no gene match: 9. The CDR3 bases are TGCGCCAGCAGCTTGGGTGGAAGCGGGACGAACACAGATACGCAGTATTTT. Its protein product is CASSLGGSGTNTDTQYF.

This CDR3 reads CASSLFPLGYEQYF. In DNA, the CDR3 is TGTGCCAGCAGTTTGTTCCCCTTGGGTTACGAGCAGTACTTC. This chain links TRBV27 with TRBJ2-7; D is uncertain. The CDR3 runs to 14 residues. The V and J ends lost 3 bases and 4 bases respectively, with 13 bases between them. Germline CDR1 reads MNHEY; CDR2 reads SMNVEV (reference sequence).

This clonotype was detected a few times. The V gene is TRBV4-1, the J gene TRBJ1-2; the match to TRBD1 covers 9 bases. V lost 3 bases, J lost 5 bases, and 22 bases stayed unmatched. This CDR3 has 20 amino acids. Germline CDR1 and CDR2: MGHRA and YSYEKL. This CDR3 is CASSHHPSGTGIRPVYGYTF. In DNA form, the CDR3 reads TGCGCCAGCAGCCATCACCCGTCCGGGACAGGGATCCGACCCGTTTATGGCTACACCTTC.

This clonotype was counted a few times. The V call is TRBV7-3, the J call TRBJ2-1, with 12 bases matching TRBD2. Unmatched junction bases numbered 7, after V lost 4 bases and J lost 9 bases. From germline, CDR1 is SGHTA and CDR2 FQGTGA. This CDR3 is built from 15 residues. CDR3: CASSSRLAGALEQFF. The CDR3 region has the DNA TGTGCCAGCAGCTCGCGACTAGCGGGAGCACTTGAGCAGTTCTTC.

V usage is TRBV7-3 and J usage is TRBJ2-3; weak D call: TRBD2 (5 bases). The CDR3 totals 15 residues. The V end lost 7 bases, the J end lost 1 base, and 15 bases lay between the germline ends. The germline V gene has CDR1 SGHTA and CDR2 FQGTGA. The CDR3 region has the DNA TGTGCCAGCACCGACCGGGCCGGGGGCACAGATACGCAGTATTTT. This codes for CASTDRAGGTDTQYF.

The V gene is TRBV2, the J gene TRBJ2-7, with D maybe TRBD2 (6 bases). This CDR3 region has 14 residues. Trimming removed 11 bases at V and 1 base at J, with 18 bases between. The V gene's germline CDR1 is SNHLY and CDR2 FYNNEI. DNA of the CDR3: TGTGCCTGCCCCGGAGGGGACGGATCCTACGAGCAGTACTTC. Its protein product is CACPGGDGSYEQYF.

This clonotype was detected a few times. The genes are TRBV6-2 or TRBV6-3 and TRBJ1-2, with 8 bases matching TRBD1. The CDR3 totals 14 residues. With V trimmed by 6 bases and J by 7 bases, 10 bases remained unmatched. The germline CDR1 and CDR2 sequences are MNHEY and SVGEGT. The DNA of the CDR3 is TGTGCCAGCAGGGCCGGACAGGGAGCACTTGGCTACACCTTC. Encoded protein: CASRAGQGALGYTF.

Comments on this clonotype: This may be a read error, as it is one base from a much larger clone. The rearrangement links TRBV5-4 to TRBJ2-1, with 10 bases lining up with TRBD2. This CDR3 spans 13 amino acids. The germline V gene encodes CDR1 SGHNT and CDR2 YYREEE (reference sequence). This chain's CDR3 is CAGRTSGNNEQFF. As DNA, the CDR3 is TGTGCCGGCAGGACTAGCGGAAACAATGAGCAGTTCTTC.

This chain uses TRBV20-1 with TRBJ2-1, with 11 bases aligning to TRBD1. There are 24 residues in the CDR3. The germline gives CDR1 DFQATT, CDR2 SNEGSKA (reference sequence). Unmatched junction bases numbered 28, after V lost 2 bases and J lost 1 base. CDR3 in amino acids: CSARRRDRGSAGGPLRGSYNEQFF. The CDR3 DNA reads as TGCAGTGCTAGACGCCGGGACAGGGGGTCAGCGGGGGGTCCTTTGAGGGGGTCCTACAATGAGCAGTTCTTC.

CDR3 DNA sequence: TGCAGTACTTTGACTAGCACAGATACGCAGTATTTT. It specifies CSTLTSTDTQYF. The chain carries TRBV20-1 and TRBJ2-3; D is ambiguous. The V and J ends lost 8 bases and 0 bases respectively, with 9 bases between them. This CDR3 region has 12 residues. Germline loops: CDR1 DFQATT, CDR2 SNEGSKA (reference sequence).

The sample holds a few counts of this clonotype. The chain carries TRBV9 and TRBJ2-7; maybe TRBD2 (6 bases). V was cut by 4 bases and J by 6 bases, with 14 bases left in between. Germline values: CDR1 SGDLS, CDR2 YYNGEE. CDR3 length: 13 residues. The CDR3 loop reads CASSNSLGGEQYF. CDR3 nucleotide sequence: TGTGCCAGCAGCAACTCACTGGGGGGCGAGCAGTACTTC.

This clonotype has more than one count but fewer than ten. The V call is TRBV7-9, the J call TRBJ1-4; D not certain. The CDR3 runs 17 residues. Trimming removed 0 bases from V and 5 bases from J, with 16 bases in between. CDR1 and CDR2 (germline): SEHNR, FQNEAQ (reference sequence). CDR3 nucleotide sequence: TGTGCCAGCAGCTTAGCAGACTCCGGGAGCAAAAATGAAAAACTGTTTTTT. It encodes CASSLADSGSKNEKLFF.

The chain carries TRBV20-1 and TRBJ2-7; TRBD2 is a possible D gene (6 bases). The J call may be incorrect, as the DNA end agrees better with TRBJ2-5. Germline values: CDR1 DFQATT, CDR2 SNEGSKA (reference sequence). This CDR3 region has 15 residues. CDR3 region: CSASEGTFVPETQYF. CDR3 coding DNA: TGCAGTGCGAGCGAAGGGACTTTTGTACCCGAGACCCAGTACTTC.

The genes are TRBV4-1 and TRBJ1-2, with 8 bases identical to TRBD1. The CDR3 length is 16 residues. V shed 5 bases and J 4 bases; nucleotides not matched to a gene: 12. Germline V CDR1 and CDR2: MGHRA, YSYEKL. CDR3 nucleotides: TGCGCCAGCAGCTATGAGGAAACAGGGACAGGCTATGGCTACACCTTC. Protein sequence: CASSYEETGTGYGYTF.

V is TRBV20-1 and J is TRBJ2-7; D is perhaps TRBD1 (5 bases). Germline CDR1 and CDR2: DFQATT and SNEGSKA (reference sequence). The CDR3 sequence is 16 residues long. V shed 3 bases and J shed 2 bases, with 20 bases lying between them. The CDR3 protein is CSARSDREETTYEQYF. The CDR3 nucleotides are TGCAGTGCTAGGTCTGACAGAGAGGAAACTACCTACGAGCAGTACTTC.

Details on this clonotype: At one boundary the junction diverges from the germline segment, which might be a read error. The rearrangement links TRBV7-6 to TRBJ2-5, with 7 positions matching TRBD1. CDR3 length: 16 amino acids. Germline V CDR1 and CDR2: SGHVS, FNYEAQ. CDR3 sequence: CAGSLGYGTVGMEQYF. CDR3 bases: TGTGCCGGCAGCTTAGGCTACGGGACAGTTGGTATGGAGCAGTACTTC.

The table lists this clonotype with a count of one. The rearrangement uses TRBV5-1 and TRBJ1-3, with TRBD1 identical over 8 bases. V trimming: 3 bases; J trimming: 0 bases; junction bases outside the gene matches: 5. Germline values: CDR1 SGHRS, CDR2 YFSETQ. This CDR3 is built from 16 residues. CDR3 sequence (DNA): TGCGCCAGCAGCTGGGGGGACAGGTCCTCTGGAAACACCATATATTTT. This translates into CASSWGDRSSGNTIYF.

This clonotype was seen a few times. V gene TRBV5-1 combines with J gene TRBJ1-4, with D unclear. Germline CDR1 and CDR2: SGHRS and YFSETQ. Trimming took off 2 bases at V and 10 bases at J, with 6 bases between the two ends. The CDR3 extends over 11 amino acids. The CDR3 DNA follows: TGCGCCAGCAGCTTCCCTGGAAAACTGTTTTTT. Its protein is CASSFPGKLFF.

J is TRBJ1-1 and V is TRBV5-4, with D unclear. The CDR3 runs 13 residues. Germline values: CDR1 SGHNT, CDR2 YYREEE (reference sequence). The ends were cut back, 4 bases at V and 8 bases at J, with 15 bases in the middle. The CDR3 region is CASSLDGVGEAFF. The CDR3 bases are TGTGCCAGCAGCCTCGACGGGGTTGGCGAAGCTTTCTTT.

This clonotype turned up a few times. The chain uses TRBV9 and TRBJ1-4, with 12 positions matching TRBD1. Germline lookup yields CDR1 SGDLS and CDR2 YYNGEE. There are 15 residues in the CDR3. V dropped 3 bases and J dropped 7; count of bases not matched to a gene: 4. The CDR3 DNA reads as TGTGCCAGCAGCGCAGGGACAGGGGGCTTTGAAAAACTGTTTTTT. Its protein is CASSAGTGGFEKLFF.

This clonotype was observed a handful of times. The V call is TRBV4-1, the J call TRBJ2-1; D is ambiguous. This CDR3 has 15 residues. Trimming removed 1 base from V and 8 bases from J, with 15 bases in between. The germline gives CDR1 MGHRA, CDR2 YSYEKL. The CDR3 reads CASSQVELAGDEQFF. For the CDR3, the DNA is TGCGCCAGCAGCCAAGTTGAATTAGCTGGGGATGAGCAGTTCTTC.